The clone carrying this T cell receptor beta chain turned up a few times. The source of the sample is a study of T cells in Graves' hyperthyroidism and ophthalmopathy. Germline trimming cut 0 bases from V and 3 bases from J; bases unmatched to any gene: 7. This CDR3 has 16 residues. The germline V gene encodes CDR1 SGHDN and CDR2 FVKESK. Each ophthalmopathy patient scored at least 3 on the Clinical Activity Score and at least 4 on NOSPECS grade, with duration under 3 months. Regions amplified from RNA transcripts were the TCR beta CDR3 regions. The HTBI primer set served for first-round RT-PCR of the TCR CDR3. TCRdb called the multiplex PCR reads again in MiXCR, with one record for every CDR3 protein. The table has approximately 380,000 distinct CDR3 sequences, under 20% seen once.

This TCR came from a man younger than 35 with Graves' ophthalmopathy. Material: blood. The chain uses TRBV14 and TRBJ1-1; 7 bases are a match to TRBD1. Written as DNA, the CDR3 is TGTGCCAGCAGCCAAGATAGGGGAGACAGGGACACTGAAGCTTTCTTT. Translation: CASSQDRGDRDTEAFF.